The 9 T cell receptor beta chains below all came from one sample that was sequenced in a study of PD-L1 blockade in urothelial cancer (dated by TCRdb to about 2017). Libraries were built with the immunoSEQ multiplex PCR assay. TCRdb obtained this table from immuneACCESS and retained in-frame rearrangements with V and J assigned. These tables miss some clones; where compared with another copy, unresolved V genes account for less than half of the shortfall, and the remainder is unexplained. Counted in this sample were about 50,000 clones; over 75% of them appeared once. 1.9% of the sample belongs to the ten largest clones. Interpreted using the paper, the time point label stands for: peripheral blood 6 weeks after treatment start. The input for sequencing was PBMCs, taken around atezolizumab (anti-PD-L1) treatment. These receptors were obtained from a man aged 45-65 years with urothelial cancer.

The genes are TRBV2 and TRBJ1-3; D is uncertain. The CDR3 extends over 14 amino acids. In germline, CDR1 is SNHLY, CDR2 FYNNEI. Trimming took off 6 bases at V and 0 bases at J, with 9 bases between the two ends. The CDR3, as DNA: TGTGCCAGCAGCAAGACAACCTCTGGAAACACCATATATTTT. It codes for CASSKTTSGNTIYF.

The genes are TRBV5-1 and TRBJ2-7; 8 bases align to TRBD1. The CDR3 extends over 14 amino acids. The trim removed 4 bases at V and 2 bases at J, leaving 5 bases unmatched. The germline CDR1 and CDR2 sequences are SGHRS and YFSETQ. CDR3 in amino acids: CASSLYRGAYEQYF. CDR3 bases: TGCGCCAGCAGCCTGTACAGGGGGGCCTACGAGCAGTACTTC.

V gene TRBV11-2 combines with J gene TRBJ2-1; 9 nucleotides line up with TRBD2. Germline CDR1 and CDR2: SGHAT and FQNNGV. The CDR3 contains 16 residues. The V gene end was trimmed by 0 bases and the J gene end by 5 bases; junction bases not matched to a gene: 5. CDR3 amino acids: CASSLDPGLANNEQFF. The CDR3 bases are TGTGCCAGCAGCTTAGATCCGGGACTAGCAAACAATGAGCAGTTCTTC.

The genes are TRBV9 and TRBJ2-3; possible D gene TRBD2, 6 bases. V lost 4 bases, J lost 1 base, and 10 bases lay in between. The CDR3 is made up of 14 amino acids. Germline V gene sequence: CDR1 SGDLS, CDR2 YYNGEE. The CDR3 coding sequence is TGTGCCAGCAGCCTGGGGGGTCGCACAGATACGCAGTATTTT. Translation gives CASSLGGRTDTQYF. The full variable domain, completed using reference TRBV9 and TRBJ2-3, is DSGVTQTPKHLITATGQRVTLRCSPRSGDLSVYWYQQSLDQGLQFLIQYYNGEERAKGNILERFSAQQFPDLHSELNLSSLELGDSALYFCASSLGGRTDTQYFGPGTRLTVL.

This rearrangement joins TRBV7-9 to TRBJ1-1; D gene uncertain. The CDR3 consists of 10 residues. The germline V gene encodes CDR1 SEHNR and CDR2 FQNEAQ (reference sequence). Deletions cut 8 bases from V and 6 bases from J, with 7 bases between. CDR3 in amino acids: CASGISEAFF. DNA for the CDR3: TGTGCCAGCGGCATCTCTGAAGCTTTCTTT.

This clone appeared a single time. The chain employs TRBV6-1 and TRBJ2-5, with a weak D call TRBD1 (6 bases). The J call is uncertain, as TRBJ2-7 better fits the DNA end. The CDR3 sequence is 15 residues long. Germline-derived CDR1 and CDR2 are MNHNS and SASEGT. The CDR3 protein is CASSDWGRLSYEQYF. The DNA of the CDR3 is TGTGCCAGCAGTGACTGGGGGCGCCTCTCCTACGAGCAGTACTTC.

This chain joins TRBV27 and TRBJ2-3; D unresolved. The germline V gene encodes CDR1 MNHEY and CDR2 SMNVEV (reference sequence). V gave up 3 bases and J gave up 0 bases, with 4 bases separating them. The length of the CDR3 is 13 residues. The CDR3 DNA reads TGTGCCAGCAGTTTTCCAAGCACAGATACGCAGTATTTT. Translation: CASSFPSTDTQYF.

The chain joins TRBV15 to TRBJ2-1, with D perhaps matching TRBD2 (6 bases). In germline, CDR1 is LNHNV, CDR2 YYDKDF (reference sequence). V was clipped by 0 bases and J by 2 bases, with 8 bases between them. This CDR3 has 15 residues. CDR3 bases: TGTGCCACCAGCAGAGAACGGACTACCTACAATGAGCAGTTCTTC. This encodes CATSRERTTYNEQFF.

This clone has a handful of counts. The V and J genes are TRBV19 and TRBJ1-2; D is uncertain. There are 13 residues in the CDR3. Germline CDR1 is LNHDA and CDR2 is SQIVND (reference sequence). The V and J ends lost 3 bases and 2 bases respectively, with 7 bases between them. CDR3 DNA sequence: TGTGCCAGTAGTATCCAGGAAAACTATGGCTACACCTTC. Encoded protein: CASSIQENYGYTF.